The 19 T cell receptor beta chains in this list originate from one sample, sequenced in a study of read filtering for tumor transcriptome and immune sequencing. From about 400 ng of RNA, a library with molecular barcoded alpha/delta and beta/gamma adaptors was made. TCRdb called the reads again in MiXCR, with one record for every CDR3 protein. The sample lists roughly 41,000 distinct CDR3 sequences; roughly 13% were seen once. Sequences were obtained from a population of CD138-negative cells sorted from bone marrow. These receptors were collected from a donor over 35 with multiple myeloma.

A word on this clonotype: A far larger clone is a single base away, which makes a read error likely. This is likely a read error, given that the CDR3 carries no conserved phenylalanine or tryptophan at its end. The rearrangement links TRBV6-1 to TRBJ2-7; perhaps TRBD2 as D (6 bases). Germline assignment: CDR1 MNHNS and CDR2 SASEGT. CDR3 length: 14 amino acids. With 5 bases removed from V and 2 bases from J, the gap between germline ends came to 13 bases. The CDR3 sequence is CASSTGEATYEQYC. CDR3 DNA: TGTGCCAGCAGTACGGGAGAAGCTACCTACGAGCAGTACTGC.

Details on this clonotype: A far larger clone is one nucleotide away, so this likely arose from a read error. The chain links TRBV12-3 or TRBV12-4 to TRBJ1-1; TRBD1 matches at 7 bases. The DNA end is more similar to TRBJ1-6, so the J call may be wrong. The CDR3 contains 13 residues. CDR3 sequence (DNA): TGTGCCACCGGACAGGATTCTAATTCATCCCTCCACTTT. This gives the protein CATGQDSNSSLHF.

This clonotype was picked up many times. The CDR3 loop is CASSQEQQTDTQYF. For the CDR3, the DNA is TGCGCCAGCAGCCAAGAACAGCAGACAGATACGCAGTATTTT. The rearrangement joins TRBV4-3 to TRBJ2-3, with D hard to call. From germline, CDR1 is LGHNA and CDR2 YSLEER. The germline V and J ends were trimmed by 0 bases and 3 bases, with 7 bases remaining between them. CDR3 size: 14 residues.

This clonotype was observed many times. The chain carries TRBV4-1 and TRBJ2-1; D not certain. Germline assignment: CDR1 MGHRA and CDR2 YSYEKL. V lost 4 bases and J 9 bases, leaving 13 bases between the germline ends. This CDR3 is built from 13 residues. The CDR3 loop is CASSRVGTGEQFF. CDR3 coding DNA: TGCGCCAGCAGCCGGGTCGGCACGGGTGAGCAGTTCTTC.

The genes are TRBV7-8 and TRBJ1-3, with unresolved D. This CDR3 contains 13 residues. V shed 1 base and J shed 8 bases, with 9 bases lying between them. The germline CDR1 and CDR2 sequences are SGHVS and FQNEAQ. The CDR3 sequence: CASSLDLRDTIYF. In DNA form, the CDR3 reads TGTGCCAGCAGCTTAGATCTTCGCGACACCATATATTTT.

This clonotype has only one observation. The likely explanation is a read error, given a far larger clone one base away. The CDR3: CASCSQAWGSYNEQFF. The CDR3 nucleotides are TGTGCCAGCTGCTCACAGGCCTGGGGTTCCTACAATGAGCAGTTCTTC. The chain carries TRBV12-2 and TRBJ2-1; TRBD1, the table's D call, lacks a check against the DNA. TRBV12-2 represents a pseudogene. The CDR3 consists of 16 residues.

V gene TRBV30 combines with J gene TRBJ1-5, with 8 bases fitting TRBD1. The CDR3 length is 13 residues. Losses at the gene ends were 1 base for V and 5 bases for J; bases not matched to a gene: 1. Germline V CDR1 and CDR2: GTSNPN, SVGIG (reference sequence). The CDR3: CAWSEDRDQPQHF. CDR3 coding DNA: TGTGCCTGGAGTGAGGACAGGGATCAGCCCCAGCATTTT.

The table lists this clonotype with many counts. The chain is built from TRBV10-2 and TRBJ1-1, with D unresolved. This CDR3 is built from 12 residues. Germline CDR1 reads WSHSY; CDR2 reads SAAADI. The V gene lost 7 bases and the J gene lost 5 bases, with 11 bases spanning the gap. The CDR3 nucleotides are TGCGCCAGCATTAGAAAGGGTACTGAAGCTTTCTTT. Encoded protein: CASIRKGTEAFF.

This clonotype was recorded many times. V usage is TRBV30 and J usage is TRBJ2-7; D unresolved. V lost 7 bases and J 0 bases, leaving 13 bases between the germline ends. Germline V gene data show CDR1 as GTSNPN and CDR2 as SVGIG (reference sequence). This CDR3 contains 13 residues. The CDR3 is CAFRLQNSYEQYF. CDR3 coding DNA: TGTGCCTTCAGACTGCAAAACTCCTACGAGCAGTACTTC.

This clonotype came up many times. The rearrangement links TRBV6-1 to TRBJ2-7; tentative D call: TRBD1 (5 bases). The CDR3 has 13 amino acids. Trimming took off 8 bases at V and 4 bases at J, with 15 bases between the two ends. The germline V gene has CDR1 MNHNS and CDR2 SASEGT. CDR3 DNA sequence: TGTGCCAGCCTGGACACAGATATATACGAGCAGTACTTC. This encodes CASLDTDIYEQYF.

This clonotype has ten or more counts. The rearrangement uses TRBV7-2 and TRBJ2-1; TRBD2 might be the D (6 bases). This CDR3 comprises 14 residues. Germline V gene lookup returns CDR1 SGHTA and CDR2 FQGNSA. V was trimmed by 3 bases and J by 10 bases, leaving 16 bases between them. CDR3 nucleotide sequence: TGTGCCAGCAGCTTGTACGGCGGGGAGTCCGAGCAGTTCTTC. This codes for CASSLYGGESEQFF. The full variable domain, in which reference TRBV7-2 and TRBJ2-1 provide the parts outside the CDR3, is GAGVSQSPSNKVTEKGKDVELRCDPISGHTALYWYRQSLGQGLEFLIYFQGNSAPDKSGLPSDRFSAERTGGSVSTLTIQRTQQEDSAVYLCASSLYGGESEQFFGPGTRLTVL.

This clonotype was recorded many times. This rearrangement joins TRBV11-2 to TRBJ1-1; perhaps TRBD1 as D (6 bases). CDR3 length equals 14 residues. Germline loops: CDR1 SGHAT, CDR2 FQNNGV. Trimming shortened V by 5 bases and J by 1 base, and 11 bases separated the two germline ends. The CDR3 region has the DNA TGTGCCAGCAGCGAAGGACAGCGGAACACTGAAGCTTTCTTT. This encodes CASSEGQRNTEAFF.

This clonotype was counted at least ten times. The chain employs TRBV24-1 and TRBJ2-7, with 9 bases that match TRBD1. V dropped 4 bases and J dropped 6; count of bases not matched to a gene: 6. Germline lookup yields CDR1 KGHDR and CDR2 SFDVKD. The CDR3 covers 14 residues. CDR3 nucleotides: TGTGCCACCAGTGAGCCGGGACAGGGAGGCGAGCAGTACTTC. Residues: CATSEPGQGGEQYF.

This clonotype was observed at least ten times. V and J are TRBV10-3 and TRBJ2-1, with 9 nucleotides matching TRBD2. The CDR3 covers 16 residues. Trimming at V came to 4 bases and at J to 10 bases, leaving 14 bases not matched to a gene. CDR1 ENHRY and CDR2 SYGVKD come from the germline V gene. The CDR3 loop is CAISGGGGRANMEQFF. The CDR3 nucleotides are TGTGCCATCAGTGGCGGGGGCGGGAGGGCAAACATGGAGCAGTTCTTC.

This chain uses TRBV20-1 with TRBJ2-3, with D perhaps matching TRBD2 (7 bases). Trimming removed 1 base at V and 3 bases at J, with 14 bases between. The CDR3 loop spans 15 amino acids. CDR1 is DFQATT and CDR2 is SNEGSKA in the germline V gene (reference sequence). DNA for the CDR3: TGCAGTGCTAGAGGGGGGGGCGGGAAGACAGATACGCAGTATTTT. Amino acid sequence: CSARGGGGKTDTQYF.

This chain links TRBV7-6 with TRBJ2-5, with TRBD1 matching 11 bases. CDR1 and CDR2 from the germline V gene are SGHVS and FNYEAQ. The CDR3 sequence is 15 residues long. After removal of 4 bases from V and 2 bases from J, the junction contained 3 bases not matched to a gene. The chain's CDR3 is CASSSGQGEQETQYF. CDR3 DNA sequence: TGTGCCAGCAGCTCGGGACAGGGGGAACAAGAGACCCAGTACTTC. Full variable domain (rest looked up from reference TRBV7-6 and TRBJ2-5): GAGVSQSPRYKVTKRGQDVALRCDPISGHVSLYWYRQALGQGPEFLTYFNYEAQQDKSGLPNDRFSAERPEGSISTLTIQRTEQRDSAMYRCASSSGQGEQETQYFGPGTRLLVL.

This clonotype was detected many times. This chain links TRBV20-1 with TRBJ2-7, with D possibly TRBD1 on 5 matching bases. The CDR3 length is 12 residues. Germline assignment: CDR1 DFQATT and CDR2 SNEGSKA (reference sequence). V was clipped by 5 bases and J by 3 bases, with 11 bases between them. CDR3 nucleotides: TGCAGTGCTTCTCCGACAGTCTACGAGCAGTACTTC. Residues: CSASPTVYEQYF.

This clonotype has ten or more counts. CDR3 amino acids: CAISLSGGSSSYNEQFF. CDR3 coding DNA: TGTGCCATCTCCTTGTCGGGTGGCAGTAGCTCCTACAATGAGCAGTTCTTC. The chain uses TRBV10-3 and TRBJ2-1, with no clear D. With 8 bases removed from V and 0 bases from J, the gap between germline ends came to 20 bases. The CDR3 covers 17 residues. Germline assignment: CDR1 ENHRY and CDR2 SYGVKD.

In this sample, this clonotype turned up many times. The chain employs TRBV7-2 and TRBJ2-7; D gene ambiguous. The CDR3 contains 16 residues. Trimming cost V 2 bases and J 0 bases, with 14 bases left between them. Germline V gene sequence: CDR1 SGHTA, CDR2 FQGNSA. The CDR3 protein is CASSLSGLYSSYEQYF. As DNA, the CDR3 is TGTGCCAGCAGCTTATCGGGCCTATATAGCTCCTACGAGCAGTACTTC.